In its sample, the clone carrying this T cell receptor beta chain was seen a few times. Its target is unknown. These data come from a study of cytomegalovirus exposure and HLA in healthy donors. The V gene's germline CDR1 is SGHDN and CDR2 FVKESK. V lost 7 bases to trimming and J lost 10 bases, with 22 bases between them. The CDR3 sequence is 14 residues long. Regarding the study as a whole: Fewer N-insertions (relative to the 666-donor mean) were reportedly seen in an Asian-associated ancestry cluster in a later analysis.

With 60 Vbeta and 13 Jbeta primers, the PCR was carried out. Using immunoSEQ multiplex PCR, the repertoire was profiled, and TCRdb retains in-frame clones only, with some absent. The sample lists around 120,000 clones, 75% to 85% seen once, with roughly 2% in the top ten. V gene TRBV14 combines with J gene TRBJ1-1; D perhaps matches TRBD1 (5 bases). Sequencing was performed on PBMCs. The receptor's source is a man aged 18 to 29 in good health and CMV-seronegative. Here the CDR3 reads CASTSQGAFFRAFF. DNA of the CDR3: TGTGCCAGCACCTCCCAAGGGGCGTTTTTCCGAGCTTTCTTT.